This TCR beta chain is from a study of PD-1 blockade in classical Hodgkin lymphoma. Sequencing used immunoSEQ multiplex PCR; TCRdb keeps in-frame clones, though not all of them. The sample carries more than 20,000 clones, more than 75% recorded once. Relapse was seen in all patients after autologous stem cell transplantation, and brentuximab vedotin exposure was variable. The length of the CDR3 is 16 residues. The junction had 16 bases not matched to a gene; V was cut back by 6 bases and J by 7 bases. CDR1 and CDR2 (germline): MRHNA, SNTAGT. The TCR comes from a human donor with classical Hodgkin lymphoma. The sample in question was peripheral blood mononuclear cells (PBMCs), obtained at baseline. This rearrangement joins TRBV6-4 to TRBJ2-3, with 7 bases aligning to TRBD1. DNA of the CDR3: TGTGCCAGCAGGTTAAACAGGGGCATTAGTAGAAATACGCAGTATTTT. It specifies CASRLNRGISRNTQYF.